This T cell receptor (beta chain) came from a study of T-cell reconstitution after alpha-beta-depleted transplantation in children. Overall study findings and caveats: Several hundred rapidly expanded clones from non-depleted graft cells reportedly supplied alpha-beta T cells about two months post-transplant.

A TCRbeta library incorporating unique molecular identifiers was prepared. A single record per CDR3 protein comes from TCRdb applying MiXCR to the PCR reads. The table has about 500,000 distinct CDR3 sequences, roughly 10% seen once. CDR1 and CDR2 (germline): SGHVS, FNYEAQ. V lost 0 bases and J lost 6, with 16 bases in between. The CDR3 has 16 amino acids. Worth noting for this clonotype: Its antigen is not identified.

The specimen was PBMCs, mostly from graft donor cells, collected 180 days after TCRalphabeta/CD19-depleted stem cell transplant. The rearrangement uses TRBV7-6 and TRBJ2-3; tentatively, D is TRBD1 (6 bases). This receptor was taken from a female patient aged 2 to 10 who had a stem cell transplant for aplastic anemia, so the T cells may come from the graft donor. CDR3 in amino acids: CASSLANTARGDTQYF. The CDR3, as DNA: TGTGCCAGCAGCTTAGCGAACACCGCGAGGGGGGATACGCAGTATTTT.